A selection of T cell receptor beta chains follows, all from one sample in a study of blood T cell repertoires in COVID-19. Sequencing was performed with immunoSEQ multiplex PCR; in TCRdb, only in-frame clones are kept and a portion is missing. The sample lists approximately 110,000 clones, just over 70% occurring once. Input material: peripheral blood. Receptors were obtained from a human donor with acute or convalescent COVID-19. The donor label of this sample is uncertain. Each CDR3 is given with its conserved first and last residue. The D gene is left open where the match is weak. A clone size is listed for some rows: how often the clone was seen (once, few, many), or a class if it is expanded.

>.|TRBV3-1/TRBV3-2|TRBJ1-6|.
TGTGCCAGCAGCCAGGGCGGAGGACGACTAAATAATTCACCCCTCCACTTT
CASSQGGGRLNNSPLHF
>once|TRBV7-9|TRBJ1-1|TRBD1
TGTGCCAGCAGCTCGATTCAGCAGGGGGGATCTGAAGCTTTCTTT
CASSSIQQGGSEAFF
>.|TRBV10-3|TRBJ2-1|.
TGTGCCATCAGTGAGCGGGGGACGGCAGGGGGCAATGAGCAGTTCTTC
CAISERGTAGGNEQFF
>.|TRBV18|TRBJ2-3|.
TGTGCCAGCTCACCGCGACAAGTAACTAGCACAGATACGCAGTATTTT
CASSPRQVTSTDTQYF
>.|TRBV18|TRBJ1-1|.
TGTGCCAGCTCTCCGGGACACTCAAACACTGAAGCTTTCTTT
CASSPGHSNTEAFF
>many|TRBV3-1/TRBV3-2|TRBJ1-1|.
TGTGCCAGCAGCCAAGATCAGGCACAACAGAACACTGAAGCTTTCTTT
CASSQDQAQQNTEAFF
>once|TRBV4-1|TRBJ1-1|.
TGCGCCAGCAGCCAAGGTGCCTGGGGACTCGACACTGAAGCTTTCTTT
CASSQGAWGLDTEAFF
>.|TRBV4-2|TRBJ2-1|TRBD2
TGTGCCAGCAGCAGATACCCGGGACTAGACAACAATGAGCAGTTCTTC
CASSRYPGLDNNEQFF
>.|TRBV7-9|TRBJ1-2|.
TGTGCCAGCAGCTTATCACGGGTAGACTATGGCTACACCTTC
CASSLSRVDYGYTF
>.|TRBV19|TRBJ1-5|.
TGTGCCAGTAGTTATCGACAAGCTGGCGAGAATAGCAATCAGCCCCAGCATTTT
CASSYRQAGENSNQPQHF
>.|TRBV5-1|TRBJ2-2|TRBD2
TGCGCCAGCAGCTTGGCTAGCGGGGGCCACTCGAACACCGGGGAGCTGTTTTTT
CASSLASGGHSNTGELFF